This TCR beta chain was sequenced in a study of blood T cell repertoires in COVID-19. Whole-study context: COVID-19 samples, acute and convalescent, were from the United States, Italy and Spain. T cells, B-cell-depleted T cells, or PBMCs supplied cDNA or gDNA.

V was clipped by 0 bases and J by 11 bases, with 20 bases between them. The CDR3 has 15 amino acids. Per germline, CDR1 MGHRA and CDR2 YSYEKL. Per the original data handling: Amplification with reference gene primers provided the estimates of nucleated cell counts. Clones were sequenced by immunoSEQ multiplex PCR, and TCRdb holds only the in-frame ones, with some missing. V and J calls and clone size are copied from that table; D and trimming were computed from the DNA. The sample carries about 140,000 clones, 75% to 85% recorded once. The sequence was collected from a woman aged 45-65 years with acute or convalescent COVID-19. This chain joins TRBV4-1 and TRBJ2-7, with a weak D call TRBD1 (6 bases). Material: peripheral blood. The DNA for the CDR3 is TGCGCCAGCAGCCAAGATACAGGGAGACGTTTTGAGGAGTACTTC. This gives the protein CASSQDTGRRFEEYF.